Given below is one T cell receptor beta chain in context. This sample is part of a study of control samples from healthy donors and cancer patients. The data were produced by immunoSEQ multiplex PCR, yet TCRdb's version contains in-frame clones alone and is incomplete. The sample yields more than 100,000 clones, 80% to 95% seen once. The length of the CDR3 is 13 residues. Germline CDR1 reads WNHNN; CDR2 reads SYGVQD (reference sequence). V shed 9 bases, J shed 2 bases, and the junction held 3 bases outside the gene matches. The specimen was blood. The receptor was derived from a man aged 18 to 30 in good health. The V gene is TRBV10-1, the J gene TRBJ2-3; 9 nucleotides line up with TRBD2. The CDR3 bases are TGCGCCAGTTCTAGCGGGGCCACAGATACGCAGTATTTT. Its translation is CASSSGATDTQYF.